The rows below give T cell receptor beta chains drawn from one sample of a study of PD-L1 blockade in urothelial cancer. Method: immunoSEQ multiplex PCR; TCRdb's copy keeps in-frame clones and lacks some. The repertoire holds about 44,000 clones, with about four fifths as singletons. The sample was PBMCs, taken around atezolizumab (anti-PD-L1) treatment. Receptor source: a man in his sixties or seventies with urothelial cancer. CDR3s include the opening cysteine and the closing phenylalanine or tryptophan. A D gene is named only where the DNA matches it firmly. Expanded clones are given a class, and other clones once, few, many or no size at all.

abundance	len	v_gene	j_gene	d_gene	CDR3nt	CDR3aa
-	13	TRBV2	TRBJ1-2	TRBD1	TGTGCCAGCAGACCCGGGACAGAGTATGGCTACACCTTC	CASRPGTEYGYTF
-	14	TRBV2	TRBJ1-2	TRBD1	TGTGCCAGCAGTGATAACTGGACAGGGGACGGGGACACCTTC	CASSDNWTGDGDTF
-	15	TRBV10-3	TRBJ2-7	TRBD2	TGTGCCACCGGAGGGACTAGCGGGGGCTTCGACGAGCAGTACTTC	CATGGTSGGFDEQYF
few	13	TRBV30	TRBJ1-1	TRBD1	TGTGCCTGGGGAAATGACAGGGGGACTGAAGCTTTCTTT	CAWGNDRGTEAFF
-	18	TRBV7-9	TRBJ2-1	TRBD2	TGTGCCAGCAGTCGGGACTCTAGCGGGAGGGCCAATCTCAATGAGCAGTTCTTC	CASSRDSSGRANLNEQFF
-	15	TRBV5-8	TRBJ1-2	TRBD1	TGTGCCAGCAGCTTGGGCTGGGGACAGGACTATGGCTACACCTTC	CASSLGWGQDYGYTF
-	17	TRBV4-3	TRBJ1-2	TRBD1	TGCGCCAGCAGCCAAGATGTCGGGACAGCTACTAACTATGGCTACACCTTC	CASSQDVGTATNYGYTF
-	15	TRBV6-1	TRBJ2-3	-	TGTGCCAGCAACGGTGAGGCCATCGCCCGGGATACGCAGTATTTT	CASNGEAIARDTQYF
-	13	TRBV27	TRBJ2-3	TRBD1	TGTGCCACCAGGGACAGGCCCCCAGATACGCAGTATTTT	CATRDRPPDTQYF
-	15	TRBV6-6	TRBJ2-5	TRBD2	TGTGCCAGCAGGCCGACTAGCGGGGCGATGGAGACCCAGTACTTC	CASRPTSGAMETQYF
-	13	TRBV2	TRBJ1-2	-	TGTGCCAGCAGTGACGTCAGGGGCCCTGGCTACACCTTC	CASSDVRGPGYTF
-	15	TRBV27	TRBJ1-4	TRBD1	TGTGCCAGCAGTCCGACAGGGTGGGCTAATGAAAAACTGTTTTTT	CASSPTGWANEKLFF
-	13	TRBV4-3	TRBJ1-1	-	TGCGCCAGCAGCCAACATCGAGGGATCGGAGCTTTCTTT	CASSQHRGIGAFF
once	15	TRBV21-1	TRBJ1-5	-	TGTGCCAGCAGCAGGAAGGGACAGACGGGTCAGCCCCAGCATTTT	CASSRKGQTGQPQHF